The next 30 T cell receptor beta chains were all read from a single sample in a study of early T cells in non-severe SARS-CoV-2 infection. One entry per CDR3 protein, called by TCRdb with MiXCR from the 5' RACE reads. The table records 70,000 to 95,000 distinct CDR3 sequences, 11% to 15% of them present only once. The sequenced sample was whole blood. These receptors were obtained from an adult who was a healthcare worker with PCR-confirmed SARS-CoV-2 infection or an uninfected control (not recorded which).

The V gene is TRBV5-1, the J gene TRBJ2-2; no firm D call. V gave up 0 bases and J gave up 2 bases, with 8 bases separating them. Germline V gives CDR1 SGHRS, CDR2 YFSETQ. The CDR3 is 15 residues long. The CDR3: CASSLGQLNTGELFF. As DNA, the CDR3 is TGCGCCAGCAGCTTGGGGCAGCTCAACACCGGGGAGCTGTTTTTT. The complete variable domain, with remaining parts taken from reference TRBV5-1 and TRBJ2-2, reads KAGVTQTPRYLIKTRGQQVTLSCSPISGHRSVSWYQQTPGQGLQFLFEYFSETQRNKGNFPGRFSGRQFSNSRSEMNVSTLELGDSALYLCASSLGQLNTGELFFGEGSRLTVL.

The chain employs TRBV3-1 and TRBJ2-2; no clear D. CDR1 and CDR2 (germline): LGHDT, YNNKEL (reference sequence). Deletions cut 4 bases from V and 6 bases from J, with 6 bases between. This CDR3 comprises 12 residues. CDR3 nucleotides: TGTGCCAGCAGCCCGCCGGCCGGGGAGCTGTTTTTT. The encoded protein is CASSPPAGELFF.

The chain couples TRBV28 to TRBJ1-1, with D uncertain. Per the germline V gene, CDR1 is MDHEN and CDR2 is SYDVKM. V lost 7 bases to trimming and J lost 5 bases, with 11 bases between them. The length of the CDR3 is 12 residues. CDR3 bases: TGTGCCAGCACCATAGAAGGGACTGAAGCTTTCTTT. This codes for CASTIEGTEAFF.

In the case of this clonotype: This may arise from a read error, as a much more abundant clone is one base away. This rearrangement joins TRBV29-1 to TRBJ2-1; D is unclear. The V end was cut by 1 base, the J end by 6 bases, with 10 bases between. The CDR3 has 13 amino acids. The germline gives CDR1 SQVTM, CDR2 ANQGSEA. The CDR3 here is CSVEGIGRNEQFF. For the CDR3, the DNA is TGCAGCGTTGAAGGCATCGGGCGCAATGAGCAGTTCTTC.

This clonotype was recorded at least ten times. This chain joins TRBV20-1 and TRBJ1-1, with 7 bases lining up with TRBD1. Unmatched junction bases numbered 9, after V lost 0 bases and J lost 5 bases. Germline CDR1 is DFQATT and CDR2 is SNEGSKA (reference sequence). The CDR3 is 15 residues long. CDR3 in DNA: TGCAGTGCTAGAGATTCGGGAGGGGGCCATACTGAAGCTTTCTTT. Its translation: CSARDSGGGHTEAFF.

V usage is TRBV4-1 and J usage is TRBJ2-2; D perhaps matches TRBD1 (6 bases). Germline lookup yields CDR1 MGHRA and CDR2 YSYEKL. Trimming cost V 4 bases and J 0 bases, with 15 bases left between them. The CDR3 consists of 17 residues. The CDR3 sequence is CASSRLGGLANTGELFF. The CDR3 DNA sequence: TGCGCCAGCAGCCGTTTAGGGGGTCTAGCGAACACCGGGGAGCTGTTTTTT.

This clonotype was observed many times. V and J are TRBV7-2 and TRBJ1-2; perhaps TRBD1 as D (6 bases). In germline, CDR1 is SGHTA, CDR2 FQGNSA. With 5 bases removed from V and 4 bases from J, the gap between germline ends came to 8 bases. The CDR3 has 12 amino acids. Written as DNA, the CDR3 is TGTGCCAGCAGCGCGACAGGCTATGGCTACACCTTC. Protein sequence: CASSATGYGYTF. The full variable domain, completed using reference TRBV7-2 and TRBJ1-2, is GAGVSQSPSNKVTEKGKDVELRCDPISGHTALYWYRQSLGQGLEFLIYFQGNSAPDKSGLPSDRFSAERTGGSVSTLTIQRTQQEDSAVYLCASSATGYGYTFGSGTRLTVV.

This chain connects TRBV20-1 to TRBJ2-7; D might be TRBD1 (6 bases). Trimming removed 0 bases from V and 3 bases from J, with 6 bases in between. The CDR3 is 12 residues long. Germline CDR1 and CDR2: DFQATT and SNEGSKA (reference sequence). CDR3 bases: TGCAGTGCTAGAGAGGACAGCTACGAGCAGTACTTC. It is translated as CSAREDSYEQYF.

The chain combines TRBV3-1 with TRBJ2-3; the match to TRBD2 covers 8 bases. The V segment lost 0 bases and the J segment 6 bases; nucleotides outside the gene matches: 8. Germline lookup yields CDR1 LGHDT and CDR2 YNNKEL (reference sequence). This CDR3 has 16 residues. The CDR3 is CASSQEVLRGEDTQYF. Written as DNA, the CDR3 is TGTGCCAGCAGCCAAGAGGTTCTGCGGGGGGAGGATACGCAGTATTTT.

This chain uses TRBV4-3 with TRBJ2-7, with D uncertain. The V gene lost 0 bases and the J gene lost 4 bases, with 16 bases spanning the gap. There are 16 residues in the CDR3. Looked up from germline, CDR1 is LGHNA and CDR2 is YSLEER. In nucleotides, the CDR3 is TGCGCCAGCAGCCAAGAAGACCAGGCCCAAATTTACGAGCAGTACTTC. Translating gives CASSQEDQAQIYEQYF.

This clonotype was detected a few times. The chain recombines TRBV2 with TRBJ2-3; 10 bases line up with TRBD1. The CDR3 runs 14 residues. V dropped 8 bases and J dropped 5; count of bases not matched to a gene: 7. The germline gives CDR1 SNHLY, CDR2 FYNNEI. The CDR3 sequence is CASGDRGVRDTQYF. DNA of the CDR3: TGTGCCAGCGGGGACAGGGGAGTCAGAGATACGCAGTATTTT.

The chain uses TRBV6-5 and TRBJ2-5; 10 bases align to TRBD1. J gave up 1 base and V 4 bases, and 3 bases lay outside the gene matches. CDR1 is MNHEY and CDR2 is SVGAGI in the germline V gene. CDR3 length: 15 amino acids. In DNA form, the CDR3 reads TGTGCCAGCAGTTCCAGGGACAGGGGCCAAGAGACCCAGTACTTC. Protein sequence: CASSSRDRGQETQYF.

The J gene is TRBJ2-6, the V gene TRBV6-2 or TRBV6-3; D is unclear. Germline V gives CDR1 MNHEY, CDR2 SVGEGT. Trimming shortened V by 3 bases and J by 4 bases, and 7 bases separated the two germline ends. This CDR3 contains 14 residues. The CDR3 here is CASSYSSGANVLTF. CDR3 nucleotide sequence: TGTGCCAGCAGTTATTCCTCAGGGGCCAACGTCCTGACTTTC.

This clonotype was detected a few times. This chain links TRBV18 with TRBJ1-1, with D tentatively TRBD1 (6 bases). The CDR3 runs to 13 residues. Germline assignment: CDR1 KGHSH and CDR2 LQKENI. Between the trimmed V and J ends, which lost 3 bases and 3 bases, there was a span of 8 bases. The CDR3 is CASSPYRDTEAFF. The CDR3, as DNA: TGTGCCAGCTCACCCTACAGGGACACTGAAGCTTTCTTT.

The gene calls are TRBV5-1 and TRBJ2-4; no clear D gene. CDR1 and CDR2 (germline): SGHRS, YFSETQ. The CDR3 has 14 amino acids. The V gene lost 7 bases and the J gene lost 2 bases, with 13 bases spanning the gap. The CDR3 region has the DNA TGCGCCAGCCGAGGTGAGGCTTCCAAAAACATTCAGTACTTC. As protein: CASRGEASKNIQYF.

This clonotype was found a few times. V gene TRBV29-1 combines with J gene TRBJ1-2; TRBD1 agrees at 8 bases. From germline, CDR1 is SQVTM and CDR2 ANQGSEA. J gave up 6 bases and V 7 bases, and 7 bases lay outside the gene matches. CDR3 size: 12 residues. CDR3 in amino acids: CSAGQGGNGYTF. DNA for the CDR3: TGCAGCGCCGGACAGGGAGGAAATGGCTACACCTTC. The variable domain in full, with the rest retrieved from reference TRBV29-1 and TRBJ1-2, is SAVISQKPSRDICQRGTSLTIQCQVDSQVTMMFWYRQQPGQSLTLIATANQGSEATYESGFVIDKFPISRPNLTFSTLTVSNMSPEDSSIYLCSAGQGGNGYTFGSGTRLTVV.

This clonotype came up many times. V and J are TRBV7-2 and TRBJ2-1; 9 bases line up with TRBD2. The length of the CDR3 is 14 residues. Trimming at V came to 0 bases and at J to 9 bases, leaving 3 bases not matched to a gene. Germline assignment: CDR1 SGHTA and CDR2 FQGNSA. The CDR3 bases are TGTGCCAGCAGCTTAGCCCGACTAGCGGCTGAGCAGTTCTTC. Its translation is CASSLARLAAEQFF.

This clonotype has just a few counts. The V call is TRBV5-4, the J call TRBJ2-2; D ambiguous. V dropped 7 bases and J dropped 1 base, with 11 bases sitting between them. Germline-derived CDR1 and CDR2 are SGHNT and YYREEE (reference sequence). The CDR3 is made up of 14 amino acids. The CDR3 DNA reads as TGTGCCAGCCAAAGGTGGGAGAACACCGGGGAGCTGTTTTTT. It specifies CASQRWENTGELFF.

J is TRBJ2-1 and V is TRBV11-2, with D possibly TRBD2 on 6 matching bases. V lost 1 base, J lost 5 bases, and 6 bases lay in between. In germline, CDR1 is SGHAT, CDR2 FQNNGV. The CDR3 is 13 amino acids. CDR3 amino acids: CASSLGLDNEQFF. The CDR3 bases are TGTGCCAGCAGCTTAGGACTAGACAATGAGCAGTTCTTC. Filled out from reference TRBV11-2 and TRBJ2-1, the complete variable domain reads EAGVAQSPRYKIIEKRQSVAFWCNPISGHATLYWYQQILGQGPKLLIQFQNNGVVDDSQLPKDRFSAERLKGVDSTLKIQPAKLEDSAVYLCASSLGLDNEQFFGPGTRLTVL.

In its sample, this clonotype was seen a few times. The V call is TRBV4-2, the J call TRBJ2-3; D is perhaps TRBD1 (6 bases). Trimming removed 3 bases from V and 5 bases from J, with 18 bases in between. CDR1 and CDR2 from the germline V gene are LGHNA and YNFKEQ. This CDR3 spans 16 amino acids. The CDR3 is CASSQRGSHTGDTQYF. The CDR3 nucleotides read TGTGCCAGCAGCCAGAGGGGGTCCCACACAGGAGATACGCAGTATTTT.

Ten or more counts support this clonotype. J is TRBJ2-1 and V is TRBV7-2; TRBD1 matches 10 bases. The junction had 8 bases not matched to a gene; V was cut back by 4 bases and J by 8 bases. Germline V gene lookup returns CDR1 SGHTA and CDR2 FQGNSA. The CDR3 loop spans 15 amino acids. This chain's CDR3 is CASSSRDRGRHEQFF. The CDR3 bases are TGTGCCAGCAGCTCCCGGGACAGGGGTCGTCATGAGCAGTTCTTC.

The chain joins TRBV7-9 to TRBJ2-1; D may match TRBD1 or TRBD2 (6 bases each). The germline gives CDR1 SEHNR, CDR2 FQNEAQ (reference sequence). With 5 bases removed from V and 8 bases from J, the gap between germline ends came to 22 bases. The CDR3 length is 16 residues. The CDR3 DNA reads TGTGCCAGCAGCCACCCGGACTCTGTGGGGGGCCATGAGCAGTTCTTC. Its translation is CASSHPDSVGGHEQFF.

The rearrangement uses TRBV6-6 and TRBJ2-3; 8 bases are a match to TRBD2. Germline trimming cut 1 base from V and 4 bases from J; bases unmatched to any gene: 4. Germline CDR1 reads MNHNY; CDR2 reads SVGAGI (reference sequence). The CDR3 has 15 amino acids. The chain's CDR3 is CASSYWRGAADTQYF. The CDR3 DNA follows: TGTGCCAGCAGTTACTGGCGGGGGGCCGCAGATACGCAGTATTTT.

This rearrangement joins TRBV20-1 to TRBJ1-1; possibly TRBD1 for D (6 bases). This CDR3 has 13 residues. V was shortened by 5 bases and J by 1 base, with 11 bases between the two germline ends. CDR1 DFQATT and CDR2 SNEGSKA come from the germline V gene (reference sequence). The CDR3 is CSADGTRNTEAFF. The CDR3 DNA follows: TGCAGTGCTGACGGGACACGGAACACTGAAGCTTTCTTT.

This clonotype was found a few times. V usage is TRBV5-5 and J usage is TRBJ1-4; 9 nucleotides align to TRBD1. The germline gives CDR1 SGHKS, CDR2 YYEKEE (reference sequence). V lost 4 bases to trimming and J lost 8 bases; unmatched junction nucleotides: 6. CDR3 length: 14 amino acids. The CDR3 nucleotides are TGTGCCAGCAGCCCCGGGACAGGGCGAGAAAAACTGTTTTTT. Its protein is CASSPGTGREKLFF.

This clonotype was observed at least ten times. V is TRBV30 and J is TRBJ2-3; D unresolved. Trimming stripped 4 bases from V and 3 bases from J, with 14 bases between. CDR1 is GTSNPN, CDR2 SVGIG, per germline (reference sequence). This CDR3 has 14 amino acids. The CDR3 spells CAWKRVERTDTQYF. The DNA of the CDR3 is TGTGCCTGGAAAAGGGTTGAGAGGACAGATACGCAGTATTTT.

The V call is TRBV7-6, the J call TRBJ2-3; D is perhaps TRBD2 (6 bases). The CDR3 covers 15 residues. V gave up 1 base and J gave up 5 bases, with 13 bases separating them. Germline V CDR1 and CDR2: SGHVS, FNYEAQ. Here the CDR3 reads CASSLGAGGEDTQYF. The CDR3 DNA is TGTGCCAGCAGCTTAGGGGCCGGCGGGGAAGATACGCAGTATTTT.

This chain connects TRBV6-6 to TRBJ1-1, with D tentatively TRBD1 (5 bases). The germline CDR1 and CDR2 sequences are MNHNY and SVGAGI (reference sequence). V lost 6 bases and J lost 0, with 14 bases in between. The CDR3 runs 15 residues. CDR3 DNA sequence: TGTGCCAGCAGACAACAGGCAACCATGAACACTGAAGCTTTCTTT. Protein: CASRQQATMNTEAFF.

This sequence joins TRBV14 and TRBJ2-5; 7 nucleotides agree with TRBD2. The CDR3 runs 15 residues. V was clipped by 4 bases and J by 0 bases; unmatched bases: 5. The V gene's germline CDR1 is SGHDN and CDR2 FVKESK. For the CDR3, the DNA is TGTGCCAGCAGCCCTACCGGGAGGTACCAAGAGACCCAGTACTTC. Protein: CASSPTGRYQETQYF.

The rearrangement uses TRBV7-9 and TRBJ2-1; possible D gene TRBD1, 5 bases. CDR3 length: 12 amino acids. V lost 1 base and J 9 bases, leaving 7 bases between the germline ends. CDR1 is SEHNR, CDR2 FQNEAQ, per germline (reference sequence). The CDR3 spells CASSLGGSEQFF. In nucleotides, the CDR3 is TGTGCCAGCAGCTTAGGGGGCAGTGAGCAGTTCTTC.